This T cell receptor beta chain appears in the sequencing data of a study of CD8 T cells in ankylosing spondylitis. Study findings and constraints: Past research had described some motif variants in reactive arthritis synovial fluid and blood. Blood of patients with ankylosing spondylitis appeared to be characterized by a TCR beta motif of 8 or 9 highly homologous variants.

This clonotype was counted a few times. The antigen is unknown. Quantitative 5'-RACE with molecular barcodes was used to make the TCR beta libraries. Each CDR3 protein is one row after TCRdb ran MiXCR on the 5' RACE reads. The sample lists some 300,000 distinct CDR3 sequences, less than 25% occurring once. Trimming cost V 4 bases and J 8 bases; bases outside gene matches: 4. This CDR3 is built from 13 residues. The germline V gene has CDR1 LGHNA and CDR2 YNFKEQ. The sequence derives from a female donor with ankylosing spondylitis or in good health (not recorded which). Sequencing used blood, either unsorted or a sorted T cell fraction (not recorded which). The chain recombines TRBV4-2 with TRBJ2-1, with 8 positions matching TRBD2. In nucleotides, the CDR3 is TGTGCCAGCAGCCGGCCCGGGGGGGATGAGCAGTTCTTC. Amino acids: CASSRPGGDEQFF.